One sample yielded the 27 T cell receptor beta chains listed below, sequenced in a study of blood T cell repertoires in COVID-19. Profiling relied on immunoSEQ multiplex PCR, and the TCRdb table lists in-frame clones only, not all of them. The sample includes roughly 140,000 clones, about 82% of them seen just once. The material sequenced was peripheral blood. Receptors originate from a woman between 35 and 50 years old with active or convalescent COVID-19.

V is TRBV7-2 and J is TRBJ2-3; D remains unclear. Germline values: CDR1 SGHTA, CDR2 FQGNSA. V was trimmed by 5 bases and J by 8 bases, leaving 11 bases between them. The CDR3 is 12 residues long. CDR3 residues: CASSPHTGTQYF. CDR3 nucleotides: TGTGCCAGCAGCCCTCATACGGGTACGCAGTATTTT.

The chain combines TRBV19 with TRBJ2-1; 7 nucleotides line up with TRBD2. V lost 4 bases, J lost 0 bases, and 9 bases stayed unmatched. The CDR3 totals 17 residues. CDR1 is LNHDA and CDR2 is SQIVND in the germline V gene (reference sequence). Here the CDR3 reads CASSRVSGPSSYNEQFF. The CDR3 nucleotides read TGTGCCAGTAGTAGGGTTAGCGGGCCTAGCTCCTACAATGAGCAGTTCTTC.

Only a few counts were recorded for this clone. The CDR3 region has the DNA TGTGCCACCGTAGATCAGGGCGCGGGGAATGAAAAACTGTTTTTT. It codes for CATVDQGAGNEKLFF. The chain carries TRBV28 and TRBJ1-4; maybe TRBD1 (5 bases). CDR1 and CDR2 (germline): MDHEN, SYDVKM. This CDR3 has 15 amino acids. The ends were cut back, 10 bases at V and 5 bases at J, with 20 bases in the middle.

This chain uses TRBV24-1 with TRBJ2-2; D is unclear. CDR3 length: 13 amino acids. V was cut by 5 bases and J by 2 bases, with 5 bases left in between. Germline-derived CDR1 and CDR2 are KGHDR and SFDVKD. CDR3 nucleotides: TGTGCCACCAGTGGTGTAAACACCGGGGAGCTGTTTTTT. This gives the protein CATSGVNTGELFF.

The chain couples TRBV27 to TRBJ2-5; 8 bases match TRBD1. The CDR3 extends over 17 amino acids. The germline gives CDR1 MNHEY, CDR2 SMNVEV (reference sequence). The J segment lost 5 bases and the V segment lost 2 bases, leaving 13 bases of the junction unmatched. The CDR3 reads CASSLPTGAPNLETQYF. DNA for the CDR3: TGTGCCAGCAGTTTACCGACAGGGGCCCCAAACCTGGAGACCCAGTACTTC.

The genes are TRBV30 and TRBJ2-7, with a possible D match to TRBD2 (5 bases). The CDR3 totals 13 residues. Germline V CDR1 and CDR2: GTSNPN, SVGIG (reference sequence). Trimming removed 3 bases at V and 2 bases at J, with 11 bases between. The CDR3 DNA reads TGTGCCTGGAGGGACGGGGTCGCCTACGAGCAGTACTTC. It is translated as CAWRDGVAYEQYF.

The V and J genes are TRBV7-9 and TRBJ1-1, with 7 bases lining up with TRBD1. The CDR3 extends over 14 amino acids. CDR1 and CDR2 from the germline V gene are SEHNR and FQNEAQ (reference sequence). Trimming cost V 5 bases and J 1 base; bases outside gene matches: 4. CDR3 protein: CASSPDRPNTEAFF. The CDR3, as DNA: TGTGCCAGCAGCCCGGACAGGCCGAACACTGAAGCTTTCTTT.

The genes are TRBV28 and TRBJ1-2; 9 bases agree with TRBD1. Germline V gives CDR1 MDHEN, CDR2 SYDVKM. With 1 base clipped from V and 4 bases from J, the junction kept 13 bases outside the gene matches. The CDR3 length is 18 residues. CDR3 amino acids: CASSLSDPGQGRLYGYTF. Here the CDR3 DNA reads TGTGCCAGCAGTTTATCGGACCCTGGACAGGGGCGCCTCTATGGCTACACCTTC.

The rearrangement joins TRBV6-5 to TRBJ1-1; D is unresolved. Germline V gene sequence: CDR1 MNHEY, CDR2 SVGAGI. CDR3 length: 15 amino acids. V was pared by 8 bases and J by 1 base, with 17 bases between. The DNA of the CDR3 is TGTGCCAGCCTAAACCTGAGGCGGAGGAACACTGAAGCTTTCTTT. Residues: CASLNLRRRNTEAFF.

This clone was counted once. The CDR3 DNA is TGTGCCAGCAGCTTAAGAGACTCCACTCGCTCTGGAAACACCATATATTTT. Translation gives CASSLRDSTRSGNTIYF. The chain links TRBV7-6 to TRBJ1-3, with D hard to call. The V gene lost 2 bases and the J gene lost 0 bases, with 14 bases spanning the gap. Germline CDR1 is SGHVS and CDR2 is FNYEAQ. This CDR3 is built from 17 residues.

The chain joins TRBV5-1 to TRBJ1-5, with TRBD1 matching 7 bases. The V gene's germline CDR1 is SGHRS and CDR2 YFSETQ. The CDR3 has 15 residues. The V segment lost 4 bases and the J segment 2 bases; nucleotides outside the gene matches: 6. Here the CDR3 DNA reads TGCGCCAGCAGCCCAACAGGGGAAGGCAATCAGCCCCAGCATTTT. Translation: CASSPTGEGNQPQHF.

This chain joins TRBV3-1 (or the pseudogene TRBV3-2) and TRBJ1-1; D is possibly TRBD1 (6 bases). Germline CDR1 is LGHDT and CDR2 is YNNKEL (reference sequence). V was shortened by 1 base and J by 7 bases, with 13 bases between the two germline ends. The CDR3 is made up of 14 amino acids. For the CDR3, the DNA is TGTGCCAGCAGCCAAGTAGGGCAGGGGTATGAAGCTTTCTTT. This sequence encodes CASSQVGQGYEAFF.

This clone was counted a single time. The V call is TRBV18, the J call TRBJ2-1; a possible D gene is TRBD2 (5 bases). Germline assignment: CDR1 KGHSH and CDR2 LQKENI. CDR3 length: 14 amino acids. Trimming took off 3 bases at V and 3 bases at J, with 9 bases between the two ends. For the CDR3, the DNA is TGTGCCAGCTCACCTGGGAGAAGCTACAATGAGCAGTTCTTC. Amino acid sequence: CASSPGRSYNEQFF.

This chain links TRBV6-5 with TRBJ2-7, with 7 nucleotides matching TRBD2. After removal of 6 bases from V and 7 bases from J, the junction contained 12 bases not matched to a gene. This CDR3 has 14 residues. The germline gives CDR1 MNHEY, CDR2 SVGAGI. The CDR3 DNA reads TGTGCCAGCAGCGCAAGCGGGGCTCTGGGGGAGCAGTACTTC. Amino acids: CASSASGALGEQYF.

The rearrangement joins TRBV2 to TRBJ2-1; the match to TRBD2 covers 7 bases. The CDR3 extends over 20 amino acids. V shed 0 bases, J shed 0 bases, and the junction held 14 bases outside the gene matches. The germline CDR1 and CDR2 sequences are SNHLY and FYNNEI. CDR3 in amino acids: CASSEAPGEKRGYSYNEQFF. In DNA form, the CDR3 reads TGTGCCAGCAGTGAAGCGCCTGGGGAGAAGCGGGGTTACTCCTACAATGAGCAGTTCTTC.

This clone is a singleton in its sample. V is TRBV3-1 (or the pseudogene TRBV3-2) and J is TRBJ1-2; D perhaps matches TRBD1 (6 bases). The germline V gene has CDR1 LGHDT and CDR2 YNNKEL (reference sequence). V lost 1 base, J lost 4 bases, and 10 bases lay in between. CDR3 length equals 14 residues. CDR3 nucleotides: TGTGCCAGCAGCCAAGTAACAGGGCGCTATGGCTACACCTTC. It is translated as CASSQVTGRYGYTF.

This clone was found once. The rearrangement uses TRBV16 and TRBJ1-1; D is unclear. The CDR3 is 14 amino acids. Germline V gene lookup returns CDR1 KGHSY and CDR2 FQNENV. The ends were cut back, 2 bases at V and 4 bases at J, with 11 bases in the middle. The CDR3 DNA sequence: TGTGCCAGCAGCCAAGAGAGGCTGAGCACTGAAGCTTTCTTT. This gives the protein CASSQERLSTEAFF. Drawing the rest from reference TRBV16 and TRBJ1-1, the complete variable domain is GEEVAQTPKHLVRGEGQKAKLYCAPIKGHSYVFWYQQVLKNEFKFLISFQNENVFDETGMPKERFSAKCLPNSPCSLEIQATKLEDSAVYFCASSQERLSTEAFFGQGTRLTVV.

The chain uses TRBV4-3 and TRBJ2-7; maybe TRBD2 (5 bases). This CDR3 contains 14 residues. The germline gives CDR1 LGHNA, CDR2 YSLEER. The germline V and J ends were trimmed by 4 bases and 6 bases, with 16 bases remaining between them. CDR3 residues: CASSLSGGVSEQYF. The CDR3 DNA reads as TGCGCCAGCAGCCTTTCCGGAGGAGTTAGCGAGCAGTACTTC.

The gene calls are TRBV29-1 and TRBJ2-1; 8 nucleotides agree with TRBD1. V lost 3 bases to trimming and J lost 6 bases; unmatched junction nucleotides: 1. Germline CDR1 reads SQVTM; CDR2 reads ANQGSEA. The CDR3 sequence is 12 residues long. As DNA, the CDR3 is TGCAGCGTTGATGGACAGGGCAATGAGCAGTTCTTC. It codes for CSVDGQGNEQFF.

The rearrangement joins TRBV6-2 or TRBV6-3 to TRBJ1-5; D remains ambiguous. Trimming cost V 6 bases and J 4 bases, with 13 bases left between them. This CDR3 has 14 amino acids. Germline V gene lookup returns CDR1 MNHEY and CDR2 SVGEGT. The chain's CDR3 is CASSFGVRNQPQHF. DNA of the CDR3: TGTGCCAGCAGCTTCGGGGTGAGGAATCAGCCCCAGCATTTT.

The rearrangement uses TRBV3-1 (or the pseudogene TRBV3-2) and TRBJ2-7, with 9 nucleotides matching TRBD1. The V segment lost 1 base and the J segment 5 bases; nucleotides outside the gene matches: 12. This CDR3 has 17 amino acids. CDR1 and CDR2 from the germline V gene are LGHDT and YNNKEL (reference sequence). This chain's CDR3 is CASSQAYRGQGLDEQYF. In DNA, the CDR3 is TGTGCCAGCAGCCAAGCCTATCGGGGACAGGGTCTGGACGAGCAGTACTTC.

For the CDR3, the DNA is TGCGCCAGCAGAAGACTAACCCCGGGACTAGCGGGAAACTATGGGTCCGGGGAGCTGTTTTTT. As protein: CASRRLTPGLAGNYGSGELFF. The rearrangement joins TRBV5-1 to TRBJ2-2, with 13 bases fitting TRBD2. The V segment lost 5 bases and the J segment 6 bases; nucleotides outside the gene matches: 22. Per the germline V gene, CDR1 is SGHRS and CDR2 is YFSETQ. The CDR3 sequence is 21 residues long.

This chain uses TRBV7-2 with TRBJ2-3; possibly TRBD2 for D (5 bases). CDR3 length: 15 amino acids. Germline V gene data show CDR1 as SGHTA and CDR2 as FQGNSA. V was clipped by 5 bases and J by 2 bases, with 14 bases between them. The CDR3 bases are TGTGCCAGCAGCCCGAGCGGACTGAACACAGATACGCAGTATTTT. This translates into CASSPSGLNTDTQYF.

This clone was picked up one time. J is TRBJ1-2 and V is TRBV6-5; 7 bases agree with TRBD1. The CDR3 spans 13 residues. The junction had 9 bases not matched to a gene; V was cut back by 6 bases and J by 8 bases. Germline V gene sequence: CDR1 MNHEY, CDR2 SVGAGI. The CDR3 here is CASRWDSGRGYTF. The CDR3 nucleotides are TGTGCCAGCAGATGGGACAGTGGAAGGGGCTACACCTTC.

This sequence joins TRBV27 and TRBJ2-2; 7 nucleotides align to TRBD2. V shed 5 bases and J 4 bases; nucleotides not matched to a gene: 13. This CDR3 region has 17 residues. Per the germline V gene, CDR1 is MNHEY and CDR2 is SMNVEV (reference sequence). The CDR3 sequence is CASSPAGGRPGTGELFF. CDR3 DNA sequence: TGTGCCAGCAGTCCCGCCGGCGGGAGACCGGGCACCGGGGAGCTGTTTTTT.

The rearrangement uses TRBV9 and TRBJ2-3; TRBD2 aligns across 9 bases. CDR1 is SGDLS and CDR2 is YYNGEE in the germline V gene. The CDR3 totals 16 residues. V was pared by 3 bases and J by 1 base, with 6 bases of the junction left unmatched. In DNA form, the CDR3 reads TGTGCCAGCAGCGGACTTAGCGGGAGTGGCACAGATACGCAGTATTTT. Translated, it gives CASSGLSGSGTDTQYF.

This chain connects TRBV6-2 or TRBV6-3 to TRBJ2-2; 8 nucleotides match TRBD1. The germline V gene encodes CDR1 MNHEY and CDR2 SVGEGT. V lost 5 bases, J lost 1 base, and 6 bases stayed unmatched. The CDR3 spans 16 residues. As DNA, the CDR3 is TGTGCCAGCAGTGGACAGGGCAGGGGGAACACCGGGGAGCTGTTTTTT. This encodes CASSGQGRGNTGELFF.